This entry lists 21 T cell receptor beta chains sequenced from one sample in a study of cytomegalovirus exposure and HLA in healthy donors. The protocol was immunoSEQ multiplex PCR, while the TCRdb copy is restricted to in-frame clones and leaves out a portion. The sample shows under 85,000 clones, around 94% of them seen only once. Material: PBMCs. The receptor source for this set is a young woman in good health and CMV-seronegative.

The chain couples TRBV2 to TRBJ1-2; D is possibly TRBD1 (5 bases). CDR3 length equals 13 residues. The germline gives CDR1 SNHLY, CDR2 FYNNEI. Trimming shortened V by 8 bases and J by 2 bases, and 12 bases separated the two germline ends. This CDR3 reads CASGAGINYGYTF. The CDR3, as DNA: TGTGCCAGCGGGGCAGGGATCAACTATGGCTACACCTTC.

The chain combines TRBV5-8 with TRBJ2-7, with TRBD1 identical over 8 bases. The length of the CDR3 is 16 residues. The germline V gene encodes CDR1 SGHTS and CDR2 YDEGEE. Trimming cost V 4 bases and J 2 bases; bases outside gene matches: 11. CDR3 residues: CASSRGKGQGPYEQYF. Here the CDR3 DNA reads TGTGCCAGCAGCCGAGGAAAAGGACAGGGACCCTACGAGCAGTACTTC.

The J gene is TRBJ2-1, the V gene TRBV5-1; 8 positions match TRBD1. Trimming at V came to 2 bases and at J to 9 bases, leaving 4 bases not matched to a gene. The CDR3 runs to 13 residues. Germline lookup yields CDR1 SGHRS and CDR2 YFSETQ. The CDR3 bases are TGCGCCAGCAGCTTCCGACAGGGGACTGAGCAGTTCTTC. Encoded protein: CASSFRQGTEQFF.

V and J are TRBV6-1 and TRBJ1-2; TRBD1 agrees at 7 bases. Germline lookup yields CDR1 MNHNS and CDR2 SASEGT. After removal of 4 bases from V and 5 bases from J, the junction contained 10 bases not matched to a gene. The CDR3 has 15 residues. In nucleotides, the CDR3 is TGTGCCAGCAGTGTTGGACCGGGACAGACGTATGGCTACACCTTC. As protein: CASSVGPGQTYGYTF.

As for this clone: The sample holds other DNA sequences that translate to the same CDR3. The gene calls are TRBV19 and TRBJ2-7, with 7 bases identical to TRBD2. V shed 3 bases, J shed 0 bases, and the junction held 5 bases outside the gene matches. CDR3 length equals 15 residues. Germline assignment: CDR1 LNHDA and CDR2 SQIVND (reference sequence). Written as DNA, the CDR3 is TGTGCCAGTAGTATCGGCGGCGGGAGCTCCTACGAGCAGTACTTC. Protein: CASSIGGGSSYEQYF.

The chain joins TRBV5-6 to TRBJ2-1; possible D gene TRBD2, 6 bases. Between the trimmed V and J ends, which lost 2 bases and 7 bases, there was a span of 10 bases. The CDR3 is 13 amino acids. Germline loops: CDR1 SGHDT, CDR2 YYEEEE. Written as DNA, the CDR3 is TGTGCCAGCAGCTTACTAGCTATGAATGAGCAGTTCTTC. Its protein product is CASSLLAMNEQFF.

V is TRBV2 and J is TRBJ2-5, with 7 bases lining up with TRBD1. This CDR3 comprises 13 residues. The V gene end was trimmed by 4 bases and the J gene end by 5 bases; junction bases not matched to a gene: 4. The germline V gene has CDR1 SNHLY and CDR2 FYNNEI. CDR3 in DNA: TGTGCCAGCAGTGTTGACAGGGTCGAGACCCAGTACTTC. Encoded protein: CASSVDRVETQYF.

V usage is TRBV6-5 and J usage is TRBJ1-2, with a possible D match to TRBD1 (5 bases). The CDR3 length is 13 residues. V was pared by 2 bases and J by 6 bases, with 10 bases between. Germline assignment: CDR1 MNHEY and CDR2 SVGAGI. The CDR3 region has the DNA TGTGCCAGCAGTTACGCGGCAGGGAATGGCTACACCTTC. It codes for CASSYAAGNGYTF.

In this sample, this clone turned up once. The sample holds other DNA sequences that translate to the same CDR3. The chain combines TRBV5-1 with TRBJ2-7; 11 bases line up with TRBD1. V lost 4 bases to trimming and J lost 3 bases; unmatched junction nucleotides: 3. The CDR3 runs 14 residues. Germline V gene lookup returns CDR1 SGHRS and CDR2 YFSETQ. Here the CDR3 reads CASSRDRGIYEQYF. CDR3 in DNA: TGCGCCAGCAGCCGGGACAGGGGGATCTACGAGCAGTACTTC.

The chain uses TRBV2 and TRBJ2-2, with D tentatively TRBD2 (6 bases). V was trimmed by 8 bases and J by 1 base, leaving 14 bases between them. The CDR3 covers 15 residues. Germline V gene data show CDR1 as SNHLY and CDR2 as FYNNEI. Here the CDR3 reads CASSRNGGNTGELFF. The CDR3 DNA reads TGTGCCAGCTCACGAAACGGGGGGAACACCGGGGAGCTGTTTTTT.

The J gene is TRBJ2-7, the V gene TRBV6-6, with 7 bases fitting TRBD2. Germline V gene sequence: CDR1 MNHNY, CDR2 SVGAGI (reference sequence). After removal of 8 bases from V and 3 bases from J, the junction contained 7 bases not matched to a gene. The CDR3 covers 13 residues. The CDR3 region has the DNA TGTGCCAGCGGGAGGGCCAGAAGCTACGAGCAGTACTTC. This codes for CASGRARSYEQYF.

V is TRBV2 and J is TRBJ2-3; 9 bases line up with TRBD1. This CDR3 spans 15 amino acids. The V gene's germline CDR1 is SNHLY and CDR2 FYNNEI. The V and J ends lost 6 bases and 2 bases, in that order; junction bases with no gene match: 6. CDR3 in amino acids: CASRAGTGHTDTQYF. The CDR3 region has the DNA TGTGCCAGCAGGGCCGGGACAGGGCACACAGATACGCAGTATTTT.

This rearrangement joins TRBV5-1 to TRBJ1-3; D not certain. The V and J ends lost 0 bases and 3 bases respectively, with 13 bases between them. CDR3 length equals 16 residues. Germline V gene data show CDR1 as SGHRS and CDR2 as YFSETQ. The CDR3 loop reads CASSLAGSGGGNTIYF. DNA of the CDR3: TGCGCCAGCAGCTTGGCTGGCAGTGGTGGTGGAAACACCATATATTTT.

The rearrangement uses TRBV19 and TRBJ2-2, with 11 bases that match TRBD1. V gave up 4 bases and J gave up 1 base; unmatched junction bases: 17. Germline CDR1 is LNHDA and CDR2 is SQIVND (reference sequence). This CDR3 has 21 residues. CDR3 loop: CASSTPVSLDRGRLNTGELFF. In DNA, the CDR3 is TGTGCCAGTAGTACCCCAGTCTCCCTGGACAGGGGGCGTCTGAACACCGGGGAGCTGTTTTTT.

In its sample, this clone was seen once. The gene calls are TRBV7-3 and TRBJ2-5; 7 bases align to TRBD1. The germline gives CDR1 SGHTA, CDR2 FQGTGA. The CDR3 contains 13 residues. J was trimmed by 4 bases and V by 1 base; bases with no gene match: 0. CDR3 DNA: TGTGCCAGCAGCTTAAACAGGGGAGAGACCCAGTACTTC. Translated, it gives CASSLNRGETQYF.

The chain has TRBV28 and TRBJ1-1; no definite D call. The CDR3 is 14 residues long. Trimming cost V 5 bases and J 5 bases, with 15 bases left between them. Germline CDR1 and CDR2: MDHEN and SYDVKM. For the CDR3, the DNA is TGTGCCAGCAGTCCCCGAGGCAGAGAGACTGAAGCTTTCTTT. It specifies CASSPRGRETEAFF.

The V gene is TRBV7-2, the J gene TRBJ2-5, with 7 positions matching TRBD2. The CDR3 has 14 amino acids. Per the germline V gene, CDR1 is SGHTA and CDR2 is FQGNSA. The V gene end was trimmed by 4 bases and the J gene end by 1 base; junction bases not matched to a gene: 3. CDR3 protein: CASSYGLGQETQYF. CDR3 nucleotides: TGTGCCAGCAGCTACGGACTAGGCCAAGAGACCCAGTACTTC.

This chain uses TRBV6-5 with TRBJ1-2; 10 nucleotides line up with TRBD1. Germline CDR1 is MNHEY and CDR2 is SVGAGI. V lost 5 bases, J lost 2 bases, and 2 bases stayed unmatched. This CDR3 contains 14 residues. The CDR3 nucleotides read TGTGCCAGCAGTCCGGGACAGGGGAACTATGGCTACACCTTC. Its protein product is CASSPGQGNYGYTF.

This clone was observed once. The V call is TRBV28, the J call TRBJ2-7; D remains ambiguous. V shed 10 bases and J shed 0 bases, with 7 bases lying between them. Germline-derived CDR1 and CDR2 are MDHEN and SYDVKM. This CDR3 comprises 11 residues. CDR3 in DNA: TGTGCCATAAGGAGCTCCTACGAGCAGTACTTC. Translating it yields CAIRSSYEQYF. Looking up the rest from reference TRBV28 and TRBJ2-7 gives the full variable domain: DVKVTQSSRYLVKRTGEKVFLECVQDMDHENMFWYRQDPGLGLRLIYFSYDVKMKEKGDIPEGYSVSREKKERFSLILESASTNQTSMYLCAIRSSYEQYFGPGTRLTVT.

The gene calls are TRBV19 and TRBJ2-1, with D possibly matching TRBD1 (5 bases). The V end was cut by 6 bases, the J end by 9 bases, with 15 bases between. Germline V gives CDR1 LNHDA, CDR2 SQIVND (reference sequence). There are 13 residues in the CDR3. CDR3 in amino acids: CASSILGRREQFF. CDR3 DNA sequence: TGTGCCAGTAGCATATTGGGGCGGCGTGAGCAGTTCTTC.

The V gene is TRBV5-6, the J gene TRBJ1-4; 7 nucleotides align to TRBD1. The ends lost 3 bases at V and 0 bases at J; junction bases unmatched: 5. The CDR3 loop spans 16 amino acids. CDR1 is SGHDT and CDR2 is YYEEEE in the germline V gene. CDR3 sequence: CASSSRDSATNEKLFF. Here the CDR3 DNA reads TGTGCCAGCAGCTCCCGGGACAGCGCAACTAATGAAAAACTGTTTTTT. Full variable domain (rest looked up from reference TRBV5-6 and TRBJ1-4): DAGVTQSPTHLIKTRGQQVTLRCSPKSGHDTVSWYQQALGQGPQFIFQYYEEEERQRGNFPDRFSGHQFPNYSSELNVNALLLGDSALYLCASSSRDSATNEKLFFGSGTQLSVL.